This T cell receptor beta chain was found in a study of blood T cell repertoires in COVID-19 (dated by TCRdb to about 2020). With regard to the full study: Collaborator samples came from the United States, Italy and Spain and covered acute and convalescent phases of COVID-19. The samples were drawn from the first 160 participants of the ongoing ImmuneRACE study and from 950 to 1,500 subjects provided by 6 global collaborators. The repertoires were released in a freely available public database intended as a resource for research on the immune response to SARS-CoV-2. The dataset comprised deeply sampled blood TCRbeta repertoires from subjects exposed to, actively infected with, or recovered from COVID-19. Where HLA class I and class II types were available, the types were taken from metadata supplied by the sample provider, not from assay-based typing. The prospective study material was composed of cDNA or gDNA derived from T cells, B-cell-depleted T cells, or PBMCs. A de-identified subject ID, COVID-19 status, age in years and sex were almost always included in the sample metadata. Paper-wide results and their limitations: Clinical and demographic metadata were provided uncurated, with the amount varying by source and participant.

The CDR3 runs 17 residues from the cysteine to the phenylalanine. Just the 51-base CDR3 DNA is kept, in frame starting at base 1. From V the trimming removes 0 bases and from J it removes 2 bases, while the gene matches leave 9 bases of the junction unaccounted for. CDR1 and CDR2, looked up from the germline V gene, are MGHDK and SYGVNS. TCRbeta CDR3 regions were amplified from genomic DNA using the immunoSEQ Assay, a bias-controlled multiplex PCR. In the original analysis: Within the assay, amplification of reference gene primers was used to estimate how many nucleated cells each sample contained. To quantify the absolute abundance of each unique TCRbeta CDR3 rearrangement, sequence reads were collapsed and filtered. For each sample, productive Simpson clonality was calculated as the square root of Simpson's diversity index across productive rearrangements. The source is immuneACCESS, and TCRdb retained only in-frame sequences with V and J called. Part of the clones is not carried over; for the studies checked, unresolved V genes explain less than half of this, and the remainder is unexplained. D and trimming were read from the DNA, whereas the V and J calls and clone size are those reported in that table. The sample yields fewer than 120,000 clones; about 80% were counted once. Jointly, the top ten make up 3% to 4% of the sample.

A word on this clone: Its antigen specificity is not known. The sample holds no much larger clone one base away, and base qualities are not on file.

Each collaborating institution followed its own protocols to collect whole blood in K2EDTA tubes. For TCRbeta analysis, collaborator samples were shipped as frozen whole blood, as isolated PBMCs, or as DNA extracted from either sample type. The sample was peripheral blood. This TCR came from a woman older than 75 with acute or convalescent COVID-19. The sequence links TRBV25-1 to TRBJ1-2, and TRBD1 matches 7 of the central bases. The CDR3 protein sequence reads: CASSEYRKETGNYGYTF. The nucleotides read TGTGCCAGCAGTGAATATAGAAAAGAGACAGGGAACTATGGCTACACCTTC.